This entry lists 32 T cell receptor beta chains sequenced from one sample in a study of PD-L1 blockade in urothelial cancer. Here immunoSEQ multiplex PCR was the method, and the copy in TCRdb shows in-frame clones only, minus some. Here the sample spans about 81,000 clones, 90% being singletons. The specimen was PBMCs, collected around atezolizumab (anti-PD-L1) treatment. The receptors originated from a man between 60 and 75 years old with urothelial cancer.

This clone was found a few times. This CDR3 reads CASSFNSFSYEQYF. The CDR3 DNA is TGTGCCAGCAGCTTCAACAGCTTCTCCTACGAGCAGTACTTC. The genes are TRBV7-2 and TRBJ2-7; D ambiguous. V gave up 3 bases and J gave up 0 bases, with 9 bases separating them. The CDR3 sequence is 14 residues long. Germline V lookup: CDR1 SGHTA, CDR2 FQGNSA.

V and J are TRBV27 and TRBJ1-2; 9 nucleotides agree with TRBD1. The CDR3 is 14 amino acids. Germline V gene lookup returns CDR1 MNHEY and CDR2 SMNVEV (reference sequence). The trim removed 5 bases at V and 5 bases at J, leaving 6 bases unmatched. As DNA, the CDR3 is TGTGCCAGCAGTCCCCGACAGGGGGGTTATGGCTACACCTTC. It specifies CASSPRQGGYGYTF.

The chain has TRBV30 and TRBJ1-5; D is perhaps TRBD1 (6 bases). Germline CDR1 is GTSNPN and CDR2 is SVGIG (reference sequence). The CDR3 is 18 amino acids. V was trimmed by 2 bases and J by 5 bases, leaving 25 bases between them. CDR3 protein: CAWSPRQGQQRGYQPQHF. The CDR3 nucleotides are TGTGCCTGGAGTCCACGTCAGGGTCAGCAGAGGGGGTATCAGCCCCAGCATTTT.

The chain recombines TRBV7-3 with TRBJ2-3; 9 nucleotides agree with TRBD2. Germline CDR1 reads SGHTA; CDR2 reads FQGTGA. With 5 bases clipped from V and 8 bases from J, the junction kept 11 bases outside the gene matches. The CDR3 contains 15 residues. The CDR3 DNA is TGTGCCAGCAGCCCGACTAGCGGAGCACCGGGTACGCAGTATTTT. Translation: CASSPTSGAPGTQYF.

This chain connects TRBV6-5 to TRBJ2-1, with a weak D call TRBD2 (5 bases). The V and J ends lost 2 bases and 2 bases respectively, with 10 bases between them. The CDR3 extends over 15 amino acids. CDR1 and CDR2 from the germline V gene are MNHEY and SVGAGI. CDR3 DNA sequence: TGTGCCAGCAGTTACAATCTAGCCCCCTACAATGAGCAGTTCTTC. Protein product: CASSYNLAPYNEQFF.

This chain uses TRBV6-1 with TRBJ2-7; 7 nucleotides align to TRBD2. Trimming removed 6 bases from V and 0 bases from J; junction bases left unmatched: 5. Germline CDR1 MNHNS, CDR2 SASEGT. CDR3 length: 14 amino acids. CDR3: CASSESGASYEQYF. Written as DNA, the CDR3 is TGTGCCAGCAGCGAAAGCGGGGCCTCCTACGAGCAGTACTTC.

The chain recombines TRBV19 with TRBJ2-7; 9 nucleotides line up with TRBD1. Trimming removed 7 bases from V and 7 bases from J; junction bases left unmatched: 8. The CDR3 is made up of 13 amino acids. Germline loops: CDR1 LNHDA, CDR2 SQIVND (reference sequence). The CDR3 protein is CASIGQGSSEQYF. The DNA for the CDR3 is TGTGCCAGTATTGGACAGGGGAGTTCGGAGCAGTACTTC.

This chain uses TRBV30 with TRBJ1-2; no clear D gene. The germline V and J ends were trimmed by 4 bases and 3 bases, with 15 bases remaining between them. CDR3 length: 14 amino acids. The germline V gene encodes CDR1 GTSNPN and CDR2 SVGIG (reference sequence). CDR3: CAWIGENADYGYTF. Here the CDR3 DNA reads TGTGCCTGGATAGGAGAGAACGCAGACTATGGCTACACCTTC.

This clone was seen once. This CDR3 is CASHHDRSTGELFF. In nucleotides, the CDR3 is TGTGCCAGTCACCACGACAGATCCACCGGGGAGCTGTTTTTT. The chain employs TRBV19 and TRBJ2-2; a possible D gene is TRBD1 (5 bases). This CDR3 has 14 residues. Germline V gene sequence: CDR1 LNHDA, CDR2 SQIVND (reference sequence). Trimming shortened V by 8 bases and J by 4 bases, and 14 bases separated the two germline ends.

This CDR3 reads CASSFQGSDSPLHF. CDR3 bases: TGCGCCAGCAGCTTTCAGGGGAGTGATTCACCCCTCCACTTT. The V call is TRBV5-1, the J call TRBJ1-6; the D gene is possibly TRBD1 (6 bases). This CDR3 spans 14 amino acids. Trimming stripped 2 bases from V and 8 bases from J, with 11 bases between. From germline, CDR1 is SGHRS and CDR2 YFSETQ. The full variable domain, completed using reference TRBV5-1 and TRBJ1-6, is KAGVTQTPRYLIKTRGQQVTLSCSPISGHRSVSWYQQTPGQGLQFLFEYFSETQRNKGNFPGRFSGRQFSNSRSEMNVSTLELGDSALYLCASSFQGSDSPLHFGNGTRLTVT.

The chain has TRBV19 and TRBJ1-4, with D perhaps matching TRBD1 (6 bases). Looked up from germline, CDR1 is LNHDA and CDR2 is SQIVND (reference sequence). This CDR3 region has 14 residues. V dropped 5 bases and J dropped 1 base, with 8 bases sitting between them. As DNA, the CDR3 is TGTGCCAGTAGTTCAGGGGAAACTAATGAAAAACTGTTTTTT. It yields the protein CASSSGETNEKLFF.

The rearrangement links TRBV4-2 to TRBJ2-3; the match to TRBD2 covers 16 bases. CDR3 length: 19 amino acids. Germline trimming cut 2 bases from V and 4 bases from J; bases unmatched to any gene: 9. Germline CDR1 is LGHNA and CDR2 is YNFKEQ. DNA for the CDR3: TGTGCCAGCAGCCAAAGGGGACTAGCGGGAGGGAATTTCGCAGATACGCAGTATTTT. Protein product: CASSQRGLAGGNFADTQYF.

The rearrangement links TRBV7-3 to TRBJ2-5, with D maybe TRBD1 (6 bases). CDR3 size: 15 residues. Trimming shortened V by 3 bases and J by 4 bases, and 15 bases separated the two germline ends. Germline CDR1 is SGHTA and CDR2 is FQGTGA. DNA of the CDR3: TGTGCCAGCAGCTTGAGTCATACAGGGAGAGAGACCCAGTACTTC. It translates to CASSLSHTGRETQYF.

The chain combines TRBV28 with TRBJ1-1; weak D call: TRBD1 (5 bases). From germline, CDR1 is MDHEN and CDR2 SYDVKM. This CDR3 is 13 amino acids long. The ends were cut back, 6 bases at V and 2 bases at J, with 10 bases in the middle. The CDR3 loop reads CASRQTVNTEAFF. CDR3 DNA: TGTGCCAGCAGACAGACAGTAAACACTGAAGCTTTCTTT.

CDR3 loop: CASAGAGETQYF. The CDR3 DNA reads as TGTGCCAGTGCGGGGGCGGGCGAGACCCAGTACTTC. The chain employs TRBV5-4 and TRBJ2-5; D is possibly TRBD2 (7 bases). The germline V gene encodes CDR1 SGHNT and CDR2 YYREEE (reference sequence). With 8 bases removed from V and 5 bases from J, the gap between germline ends came to 13 bases. The CDR3 consists of 12 residues.

The J gene is TRBJ1-3, the V gene TRBV4-3; D gene unclear. Trimming took off 0 bases at V and 0 bases at J, with 12 bases between the two ends. Germline lookup yields CDR1 LGHNA and CDR2 YSLEER. The CDR3 extends over 17 amino acids. CDR3 in amino acids: CASSQDRPGGSGNTIYF. CDR3 in DNA: TGCGCCAGCAGCCAAGATCGACCGGGAGGCTCTGGAAACACCATATATTTT.

This chain joins TRBV5-6 and TRBJ1-5; perhaps TRBD1 as D (6 bases). This CDR3 has 15 amino acids. V was clipped by 0 bases and J by 4 bases, with 11 bases between them. CDR1 is SGHDT, CDR2 YYEEEE, per germline. CDR3 nucleotide sequence: TGTGCCAGCAGCTTGGGGACAGCGAGAAATCAGCCCCAGCATTTT. This gives the protein CASSLGTARNQPQHF.

The chain couples TRBV7-2 to TRBJ2-5; 16 nucleotides line up with TRBD2. Germline V lookup: CDR1 SGHTA, CDR2 FQGNSA. The CDR3 has 16 residues. Trimming cost V 6 bases and J 4 bases; bases outside gene matches: 5. Written as DNA, the CDR3 is TGTGCCAGCAGAGGGACTAGCGGGAGGGCGGGAGAGACCCAGTACTTC. Translated, it gives CASRGTSGRAGETQYF.

This chain connects TRBV6-6 to TRBJ2-1, with unresolved D. Trimming pared 2 bases from V and 6 bases from J, leaving 17 bases between. Germline CDR1 and CDR2: MNHNY and SVGAGI (reference sequence). CDR3 length: 16 residues. The CDR3 region is CASSYGGTSSGNEQFF. CDR3 DNA: TGTGCCAGCAGTTACGGCGGCACTTCCAGTGGCAATGAGCAGTTCTTC.

The count of this clone is one. J is TRBJ2-7 and V is TRBV21-1; no check of the table's D call, TRBD1, against the DNA was made. TRBV21-1 is termed a pseudogene. The CDR3 runs to 16 residues. The DNA for the CDR3 is TGTGCCAGCAGCAAAGAGGGACAGGGTACGGCCTACGAGCAGTACTTC. Residues: CASSKEGQGTAYEQYF.

The rearrangement links TRBV15 to TRBJ2-2; D is unclear. CDR3 length equals 14 residues. V shed 0 bases and J shed 6 bases, with 8 bases lying between them. Germline CDR1 is LNHNV and CDR2 is YYDKDF (reference sequence). CDR3: CATSRDLSPGELFF. The CDR3 region has the DNA TGTGCCACCAGCAGAGACTTGTCCCCCGGGGAGCTGTTTTTT.

This sequence joins TRBV5-4 and TRBJ1-4; unclear D gene. The CDR3 runs to 13 residues. Trimming stripped 2 bases from V and 8 bases from J, with 10 bases between. Germline lookup yields CDR1 SGHNT and CDR2 YYREEE (reference sequence). As DNA, the CDR3 is TGTGCCAGCAGCTTTGGGGAGAGGGAAAAACTGTTTTTT. Its translation is CASSFGEREKLFF.

V is TRBV9 and J is TRBJ2-5, with D unresolved. This CDR3 is 13 amino acids long. Germline V CDR1 and CDR2: SGDLS, YYNGEE. The V end was cut by 2 bases, the J end by 3 bases, with 8 bases between. CDR3 bases: TGTGCCAGCAGCGTTGCTGCGGAAGAGACCCAGTACTTC. Translation: CASSVAAEETQYF.

The chain has TRBV19 and TRBJ1-1, with 8 positions matching TRBD1. Trimming removed 4 bases from V and 4 bases from J; junction bases left unmatched: 8. The length of the CDR3 is 15 residues. Germline lookup yields CDR1 LNHDA and CDR2 SQIVND (reference sequence). The CDR3 DNA is TGTGCCAGTAGTAAACGGACAGGGATAGGCACTGAAGCTTTCTTT. Encoded protein: CASSKRTGIGTEAFF.

The chain carries TRBV28 and TRBJ2-1; maybe TRBD2 (7 bases). V lost 5 bases to trimming and J lost 2 bases, with 13 bases between them. The length of the CDR3 is 15 residues. Germline lookup yields CDR1 MDHEN and CDR2 SYDVKM. Here the CDR3 reads CASSRGGGTYNEQFF. The CDR3 DNA is TGTGCCAGCAGTAGAGGGGGGGGGACCTACAATGAGCAGTTCTTC.

V usage is TRBV5-1 and J usage is TRBJ2-1; D is undetermined. Germline CDR1 and CDR2: SGHRS and YFSETQ. The CDR3 loop spans 13 amino acids. V lost 0 bases to trimming and J lost 4 bases, with 5 bases between them. The CDR3 sequence is CASSLAQYNEQFF. The CDR3, as DNA: TGCGCCAGCAGCTTGGCGCAGTACAATGAGCAGTTCTTC.

The CDR3 DNA reads TGTGCCAGCAGCGTAGGGACCGGACAGGCTGGAAACACCATATATTTT. This encodes CASSVGTGQAGNTIYF. V is TRBV9 and J is TRBJ1-3; 7 positions match TRBD1. Germline CDR1 is SGDLS and CDR2 is YYNGEE. This CDR3 contains 16 residues. J lost 2 bases, V lost 0 bases, and 5 bases had no gene match.

The chain couples TRBV10-1 to TRBJ1-5; 8 bases are shared with TRBD1. This CDR3 is built from 16 residues. After removal of 5 bases from V and 2 bases from J, the junction contained 8 bases not matched to a gene. Germline V gene data show CDR1 as WNHNN and CDR2 as SYGVQD (reference sequence). The CDR3 DNA sequence: TGCGCCAGCAGTCAGGCACAGGGGGTCGGCAATCAGCCCCAGCATTTT. Its translation is CASSQAQGVGNQPQHF.

CDR3 in DNA: TGTGCCTGGGACAACAGGGTTGTAAATCAGCCCCAGCATTTT. Encoded protein: CAWDNRVVNQPQHF. The chain recombines TRBV30 with TRBJ1-5; the D gene is possibly TRBD1 (6 bases). From germline, CDR1 is GTSNPN and CDR2 SVGIG (reference sequence). Trimming stripped 5 bases from V and 4 bases from J, with 15 bases between. The CDR3 has 14 residues.

This clone has just one count. V usage is TRBV10-3 and J usage is TRBJ2-7, with D possibly TRBD1 on 5 matching bases. V shed 8 bases and J shed 2 bases, with 16 bases lying between them. This CDR3 is built from 14 residues. The germline gives CDR1 ENHRY, CDR2 SYGVKD. The CDR3 loop reads CAIGKPTGAYEQYF. The CDR3 bases are TGTGCCATCGGGAAACCCACAGGTGCCTACGAGCAGTACTTC.

This clone was recorded many times. This chain joins TRBV19 and TRBJ1-2; D gene unclear. Germline CDR1 LNHDA, CDR2 SQIVND (reference sequence). The CDR3 covers 15 residues. Trimming took off 1 base at V and 4 bases at J, with 13 bases between the two ends. In nucleotides, the CDR3 is TGTGCCAGTAGTATAGCGTCAGGCTCTGGCTATGGCTACACCTTC. Protein product: CASSIASGSGYGYTF.

This chain connects TRBV5-6 to TRBJ2-1, with D perhaps matching TRBD2 (5 bases). The germline gives CDR1 SGHDT, CDR2 YYEEEE. The V gene lost 2 bases and the J gene lost 8 bases, with 14 bases spanning the gap. This CDR3 has 14 residues. The CDR3 coding sequence is TGTGCCAGCAGCTTATACCCGGAGGACGATGAGCAGTTCTTC. This codes for CASSLYPEDDEQFF.